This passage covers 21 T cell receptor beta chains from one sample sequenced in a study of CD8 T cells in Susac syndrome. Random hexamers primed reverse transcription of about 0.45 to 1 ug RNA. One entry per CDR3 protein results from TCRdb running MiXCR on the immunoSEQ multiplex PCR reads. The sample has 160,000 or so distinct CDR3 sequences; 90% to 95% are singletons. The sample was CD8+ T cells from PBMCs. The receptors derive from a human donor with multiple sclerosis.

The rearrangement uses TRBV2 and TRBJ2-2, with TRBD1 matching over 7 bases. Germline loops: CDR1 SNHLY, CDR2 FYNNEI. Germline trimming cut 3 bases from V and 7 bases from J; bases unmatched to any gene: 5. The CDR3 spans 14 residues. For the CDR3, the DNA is TGTGCCAGCAGTGAGGCAGGGGGTAACGGGGAGCTGTTTTTT. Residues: CASSEAGGNGELFF.

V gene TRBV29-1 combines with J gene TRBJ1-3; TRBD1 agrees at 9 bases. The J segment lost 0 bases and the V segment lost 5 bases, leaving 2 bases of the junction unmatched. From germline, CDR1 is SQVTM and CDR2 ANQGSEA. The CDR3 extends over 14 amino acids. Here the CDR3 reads CSVRDRASGNTIYF. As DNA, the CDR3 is TGCAGCGTTCGGGACAGGGCCTCTGGAAACACCATATATTTT. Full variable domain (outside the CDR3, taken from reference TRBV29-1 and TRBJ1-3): SAVISQKPSRDICQRGTSLTIQCQVDSQVTMMFWYRQQPGQSLTLIATANQGSEATYESGFVIDKFPISRPNLTFSTLTVSNMSPEDSSIYLCSVRDRASGNTIYFGEGSWLTVV.

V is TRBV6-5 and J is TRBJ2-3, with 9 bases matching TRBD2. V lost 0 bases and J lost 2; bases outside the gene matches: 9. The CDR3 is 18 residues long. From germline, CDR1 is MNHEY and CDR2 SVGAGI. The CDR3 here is CASSYSIQREDHTDTQYF. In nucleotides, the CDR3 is TGTGCCAGCAGTTACTCGATCCAGCGGGAGGACCACACAGATACGCAGTATTTT.

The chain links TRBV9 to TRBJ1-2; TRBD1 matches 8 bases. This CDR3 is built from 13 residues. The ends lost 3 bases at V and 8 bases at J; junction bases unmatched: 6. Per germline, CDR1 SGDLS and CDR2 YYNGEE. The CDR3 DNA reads TGTGCCAGCAGCGGAGGGACAGGCAGCGGCTACACCTTC. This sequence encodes CASSGGTGSGYTF.

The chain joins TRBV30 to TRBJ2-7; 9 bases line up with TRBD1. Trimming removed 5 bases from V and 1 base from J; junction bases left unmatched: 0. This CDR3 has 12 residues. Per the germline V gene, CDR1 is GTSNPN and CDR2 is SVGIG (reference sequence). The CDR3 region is CAWGTGSYEQYF. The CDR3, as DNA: TGTGCCTGGGGGACAGGGTCCTACGAGCAGTACTTC.

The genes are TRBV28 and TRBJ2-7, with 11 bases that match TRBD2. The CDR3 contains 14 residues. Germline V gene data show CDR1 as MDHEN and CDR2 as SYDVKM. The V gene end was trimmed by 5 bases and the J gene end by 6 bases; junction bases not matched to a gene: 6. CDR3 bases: TGTGCCAGCAGTCTAGCGGGAGGAACGGCCGAGCAGTACTTC. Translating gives CASSLAGGTAEQYF. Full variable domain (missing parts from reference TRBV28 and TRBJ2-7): DVKVTQSSRYLVKRTGEKVFLECVQDMDHENMFWYRQDPGLGLRLIYFSYDVKMKEKGDIPEGYSVSREKKERFSLILESASTNQTSMYLCASSLAGGTAEQYFGPGTRLTVT.

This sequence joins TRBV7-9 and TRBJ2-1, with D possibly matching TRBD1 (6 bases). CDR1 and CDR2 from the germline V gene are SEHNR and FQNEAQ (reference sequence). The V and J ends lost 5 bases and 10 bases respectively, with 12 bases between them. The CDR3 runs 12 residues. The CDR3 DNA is TGTGCCAGCAGCCGTACGGGGACAGAGCAGTTCTTC. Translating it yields CASSRTGTEQFF.

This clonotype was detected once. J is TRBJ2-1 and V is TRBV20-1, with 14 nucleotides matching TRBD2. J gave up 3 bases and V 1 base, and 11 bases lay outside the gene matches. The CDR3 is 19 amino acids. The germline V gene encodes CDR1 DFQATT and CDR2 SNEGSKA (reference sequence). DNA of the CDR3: TGCAGTGCTAGAGCACCGGGACTAGCGGGAGCCGGATTCTACAATGAGCAGTTCTTC. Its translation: CSARAPGLAGAGFYNEQFF.

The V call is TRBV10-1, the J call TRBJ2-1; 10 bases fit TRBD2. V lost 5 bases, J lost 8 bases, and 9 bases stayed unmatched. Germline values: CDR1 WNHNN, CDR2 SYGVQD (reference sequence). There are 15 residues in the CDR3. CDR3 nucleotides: TGCGCCAGCAGTTCCACCGGGACTAGCGACGATGAGCAGTTCTTC. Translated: CASSSTGTSDDEQFF.

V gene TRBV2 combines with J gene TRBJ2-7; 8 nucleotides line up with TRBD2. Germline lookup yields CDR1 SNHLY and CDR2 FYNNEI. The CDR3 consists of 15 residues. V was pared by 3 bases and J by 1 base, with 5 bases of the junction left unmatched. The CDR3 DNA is TGTGCCAGCAGTGAGGTTAGCGGGGTTTCCTACGAGCAGTACTTC. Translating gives CASSEVSGVSYEQYF.

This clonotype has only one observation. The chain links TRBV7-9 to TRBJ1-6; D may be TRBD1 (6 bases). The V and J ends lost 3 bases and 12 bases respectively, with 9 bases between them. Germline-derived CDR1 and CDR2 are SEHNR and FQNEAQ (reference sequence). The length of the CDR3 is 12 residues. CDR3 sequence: CASSLADRPLHF. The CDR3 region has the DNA TGTGCCAGCAGCTTGGCGGACAGACCCCTCCACTTT. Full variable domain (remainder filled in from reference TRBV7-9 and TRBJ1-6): DTGVSQNPRHKITKRGQNVTFRCDPISEHNRLYWYRQTLGQGPEFLTYFQNEAQLEKSRLLSDRFSAERPKGSFSTLEIQRTEQGDSAMYLCASSLADRPLHFGNGTRLTVT.

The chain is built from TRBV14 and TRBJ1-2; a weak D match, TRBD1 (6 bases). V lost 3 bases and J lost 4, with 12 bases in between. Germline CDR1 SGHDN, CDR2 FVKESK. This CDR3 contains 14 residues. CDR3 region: CASSHSQGGYGYTF. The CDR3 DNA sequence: TGTGCCAGCAGCCACTCGCAAGGGGGCTATGGCTACACCTTC.

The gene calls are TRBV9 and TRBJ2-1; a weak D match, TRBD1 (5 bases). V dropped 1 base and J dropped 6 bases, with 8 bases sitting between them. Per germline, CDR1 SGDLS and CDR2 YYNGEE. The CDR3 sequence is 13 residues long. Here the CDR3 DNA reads TGTGCCAGCAGCGTATCAGGGCTCAATGAGCAGTTCTTC. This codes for CASSVSGLNEQFF.

The CDR3 loop is CASSGWDSHYEQYF. The CDR3 DNA reads as TGTGCCAGCAGCGGATGGGACTCCCACTACGAGCAGTACTTC. The rearrangement joins TRBV28 to TRBJ2-7, with TRBD2 as a possible D gene (6 bases). The CDR3 contains 14 residues. Germline V CDR1 and CDR2: MDHEN, SYDVKM. The germline V and J ends were trimmed by 6 bases and 3 bases, with 15 bases remaining between them.

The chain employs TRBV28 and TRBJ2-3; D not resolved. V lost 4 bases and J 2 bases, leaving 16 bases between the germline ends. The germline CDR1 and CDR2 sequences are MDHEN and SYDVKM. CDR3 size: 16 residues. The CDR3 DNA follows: TGTGCCAGCAGTTACCAACAAGTTCGGCACACAGATACGCAGTATTTT. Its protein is CASSYQQVRHTDTQYF.

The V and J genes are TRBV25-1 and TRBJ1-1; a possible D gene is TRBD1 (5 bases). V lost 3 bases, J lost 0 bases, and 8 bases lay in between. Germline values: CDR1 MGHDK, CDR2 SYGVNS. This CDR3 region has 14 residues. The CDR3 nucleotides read TGTGCCAGCAGTGATCCAGGGATGAACACTGAAGCTTTCTTT. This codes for CASSDPGMNTEAFF.

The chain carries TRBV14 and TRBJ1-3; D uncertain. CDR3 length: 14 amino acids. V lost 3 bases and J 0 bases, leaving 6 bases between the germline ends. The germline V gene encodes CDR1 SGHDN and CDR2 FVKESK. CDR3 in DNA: TGTGCCAGCAGCCAGGAACTCTCTGGAAACACCATATATTTT. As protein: CASSQELSGNTIYF. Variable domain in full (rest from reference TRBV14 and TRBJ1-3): EAGVTQFPSHSVIEKGQTVTLRCDPISGHDNLYWYRRVMGKEIKFLLHFVKESKQDESGMPNNRFLAERTGGTYSTLKVQPAELEDSGVYFCASSQELSGNTIYFGEGSWLTVV.

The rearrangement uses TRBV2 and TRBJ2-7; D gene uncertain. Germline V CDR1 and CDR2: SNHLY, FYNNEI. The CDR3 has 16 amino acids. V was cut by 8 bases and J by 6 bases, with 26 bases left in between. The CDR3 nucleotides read TGTGCCAGCTGGGCCGTAAAGGATCCCTCCCGCGGCGAGCAGTACTTC. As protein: CASWAVKDPSRGEQYF.

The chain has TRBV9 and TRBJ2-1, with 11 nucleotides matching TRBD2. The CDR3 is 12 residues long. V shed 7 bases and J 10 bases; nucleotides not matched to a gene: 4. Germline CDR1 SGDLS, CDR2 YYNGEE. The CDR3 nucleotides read TGTGCCAGCGGGACTAGCGGCCCCGAGCAGTTCTTC. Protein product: CASGTSGPEQFF. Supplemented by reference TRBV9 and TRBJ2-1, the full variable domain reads DSGVTQTPKHLITATGQRVTLRCSPRSGDLSVYWYQQSLDQGLQFLIQYYNGEERAKGNILERFSAQQFPDLHSELNLSSLELGDSALYFCASGTSGPEQFFGPGTRLTVL.

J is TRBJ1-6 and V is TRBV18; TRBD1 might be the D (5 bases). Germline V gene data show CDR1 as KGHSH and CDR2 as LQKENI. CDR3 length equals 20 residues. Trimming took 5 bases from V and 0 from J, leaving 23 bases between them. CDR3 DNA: TGTGCCAGCTCAGATGCTTCCCCGGGACCGAAGAACTCCTATAATTCACCCCTCCACTTT. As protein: CASSDASPGPKNSYNSPLHF.

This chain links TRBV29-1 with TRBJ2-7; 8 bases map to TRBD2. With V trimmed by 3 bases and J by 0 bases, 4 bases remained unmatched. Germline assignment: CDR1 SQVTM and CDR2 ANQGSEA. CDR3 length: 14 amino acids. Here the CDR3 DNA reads TGCAGCGTTGAGGAAGGGACTAGCTCCTACGAGCAGTACTTC. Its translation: CSVEEGTSSYEQYF.